This TCR beta chain was sequenced during a study of metastatic and nonmetastatic thyroid tumors. In the study overall: Across peripheral blood and tumor or nodule tissue samples taken from malignant and benign thyroid patients, the repertoires were compared with one another.

Patients underwent thyroid surgery, and none had received any treatment before it. For this clone: Its matching antigen is unknown. The junction and the germline gene differ at one end; a read error may be behind it.

MiXCR was used by TCRdb to re-call the PCR reads. The repertoire includes approximately 41,000 clones, 25% to 30% of them detected once, and 9.5% to 10% sits in the top ten. The CDR3 totals 17 residues. Germline assignment: CDR1 LGHNA and CDR2 YNFKEQ. Regarding the study as a whole: Patients with malignant thyroid tumors reportedly had significantly higher TCR beta diversity than those with benign nodules, in blood and tumor.

The chain carries TRBV4-2 and TRBJ2-5; the match to TRBD2 covers 16 bases. Sequencing was performed on blood. This sequence originates from a male donor with papillary thyroid cancer or a benign thyroid nodule (not recorded which). Some clones in this sample may be carry-over from other donors' samples. The CDR3 DNA follows: TGTGCCAGAAGCCAAGATGGGACTAGCGGGGGGGCACAGACCCAGTACTTC. Translated: CARSQDGTSGGAQTQYF.